The 13 T cell receptor beta chains presented below share a single source sample, sequenced in a study of OX40 agonist ivuxolimab in advanced cancers. Clones were sequenced by immunoSEQ multiplex PCR, and TCRdb holds only the in-frame ones, with some missing. The sample carries 13,000 or so clones, about 81% recorded once. The specimen was CD4+ or CD8+ T cells sorted from blood, collected in a trial of the OX40 agonist ivuxolimab. All receptors derive from an adult with an advanced solid tumor such as melanoma, head and neck, liver or kidney cancer.

The rearrangement uses TRBV27 and TRBJ2-2; D gene ambiguous. This CDR3 comprises 14 residues. V gave up 7 bases and J gave up 0 bases, with 9 bases separating them. Germline V gene data show CDR1 as MNHEY and CDR2 as SMNVEV (reference sequence). As DNA, the CDR3 is TGTGCCAGCATTCAAGGGTCGAACACCGGGGAGCTGTTTTTT. This gives the protein CASIQGSNTGELFF.

In DNA form, the CDR3 reads TGTGCCAGTAGTCCTACAGGGGCAAGGACTGAAGCTTTCTTT. It codes for CASSPTGARTEAFF. The chain combines TRBV19 with TRBJ1-1; 7 bases fit TRBD1. The length of the CDR3 is 14 residues. The V gene end was trimmed by 5 bases and the J gene end by 5 bases; junction bases not matched to a gene: 8. Germline V gene sequence: CDR1 LNHDA, CDR2 SQIVND (reference sequence).

DNA for the CDR3: TGTGCCAGCAGTTCAAATCTTCGGACTAGCGGTTTCACAGATACGCAGTATTTT. This codes for CASSSNLRTSGFTDTQYF. The chain recombines TRBV28 with TRBJ2-3; TRBD2 matches at 10 bases. The germline CDR1 and CDR2 sequences are MDHEN and SYDVKM. Trimming at V came to 4 bases and at J to 2 bases, leaving 12 bases not matched to a gene. The length of the CDR3 is 18 residues.

CDR3 protein: CASSLPTSGDTDTQYF. In DNA, the CDR3 is TGTGCCAGCAGCTTACCAACCTCGGGAGACACAGATACGCAGTATTTT. V usage is TRBV7-9 and J usage is TRBJ2-3; D may be TRBD2 (6 bases). This CDR3 is built from 16 residues. The germline V and J ends were trimmed by 2 bases and 2 bases, with 14 bases remaining between them. Germline assignment: CDR1 SEHNR and CDR2 FQNEAQ (reference sequence).

The genes are TRBV2 and TRBJ2-5, with TRBD2 as a possible D gene (6 bases). This CDR3 has 14 amino acids. Germline V gene sequence: CDR1 SNHLY, CDR2 FYNNEI. Trimming removed 3 bases at V and 5 bases at J, with 13 bases between. The chain's CDR3 is CASSEPGGRETQYF. CDR3 DNA: TGTGCCAGCAGTGAGCCGGGTGGGAGGGAGACCCAGTACTTC.

The chain has TRBV7-3 and TRBJ2-2; D is uncertain. Trimming removed 5 bases at V and 6 bases at J, with 7 bases between. This CDR3 has 12 residues. CDR1 is SGHTA, CDR2 FQGTGA, per germline. CDR3 residues: CASSGSAGELFF. As DNA, the CDR3 is TGTGCCAGCAGCGGGTCTGCCGGGGAGCTGTTTTTT.

This chain connects TRBV27 to TRBJ2-3; D gene unclear. V was cut by 6 bases and J by 0 bases, with 10 bases left in between. The length of the CDR3 is 14 residues. Germline CDR1 MNHEY, CDR2 SMNVEV (reference sequence). The CDR3 sequence: CASRPVGSTDTQYF. The DNA for the CDR3 is TGTGCCAGCAGGCCGGTCGGGAGCACAGATACGCAGTATTTT.

The J gene is TRBJ2-5, the V gene TRBV5-1; D is unclear. Trimming removed 1 base from V and 0 bases from J, with 1 base in between. The germline CDR1 and CDR2 sequences are SGHRS and YFSETQ. This CDR3 spans 12 amino acids. The CDR3 DNA reads TGCGCCAGCAGCTTGTACCAAGAGACCCAGTACTTC. It specifies CASSLYQETQYF.

This chain links TRBV7-9 with TRBJ2-1, with D perhaps matching TRBD1 or TRBD2 (5 bases each). The germline V gene has CDR1 SEHNR and CDR2 FQNEAQ (reference sequence). This CDR3 region has 15 residues. V lost 7 bases and J 4 bases, leaving 17 bases between the germline ends. Here the CDR3 DNA reads TGTGCCAGCAACAAAGGGACGAAAGGATACAATGAGCAGTTCTTC. This gives the protein CASNKGTKGYNEQFF.

This clone was seen a handful of times. The rearrangement joins TRBV4-3 to TRBJ2-3; TRBD2 agrees at 7 bases. The V and J ends lost 4 bases and 3 bases, in that order; junction bases with no gene match: 7. The germline V gene encodes CDR1 LGHNA and CDR2 YSLEER. This CDR3 is built from 15 residues. This CDR3 reads CASSLAGPGTDTQYF. CDR3 sequence (DNA): TGCGCCAGCAGCCTAGCGGGCCCAGGGACAGATACGCAGTATTTT.

This rearrangement joins TRBV10-3 to TRBJ2-7, with 10 bases identical to TRBD1. This CDR3 comprises 17 residues. V gave up 0 bases and J gave up 7 bases; unmatched junction bases: 12. The germline gives CDR1 ENHRY, CDR2 SYGVKD. The CDR3 nucleotides are TGTGCCATCAGTGAGTCGGATCCGGGACAGGGGCTTGTTGAGCAGTACTTC. Its protein product is CAISESDPGQGLVEQYF.

The chain combines TRBV4-2 with TRBJ2-7; 14 bases line up with TRBD2. Germline values: CDR1 LGHNA, CDR2 YNFKEQ. V lost 3 bases to trimming and J lost 4 bases; unmatched junction nucleotides: 5. The CDR3 is 16 residues long. The CDR3 bases are TGTGCCAGCAGCCAGGGGACTAGCGGGAGTTCTTACGAGCAGTACTTC. It yields the protein CASSQGTSGSSYEQYF.

The chain couples TRBV7-9 to TRBJ2-1; 11 bases map to TRBD2. This CDR3 region has 14 residues. Germline CDR1 and CDR2: SEHNR and FQNEAQ (reference sequence). V trimming: 6 bases; J trimming: 5 bases; junction bases outside the gene matches: 3. This chain's CDR3 is CASRTSGMNNEQFF. The DNA of the CDR3 is TGTGCCAGCAGGACTAGCGGGATGAACAATGAGCAGTTCTTC.